A few counts support the clone carrying this T cell receptor beta chain. Its target is not known. The ends were cut back, 0 bases at V and 7 bases at J, with 8 bases in the middle. The CDR3 loop spans 14 amino acids. CDR1 and CDR2 (germline): SGHKS, YYEKEE (reference sequence). This sample was taken from a study of cytotoxic CD8 clonotypes in ibrutinib-treated CLL. Study-wide context: Sequencing produced an average of roughly 270,000 productive templates and under 100,000 productive rearrangements per sample. Notes on the study in general: Patients showed higher baseline clonality than age-matched healthy donors, and it tracked circulating CD8+ T-cell counts.

Sequencing used immunoSEQ multiplex PCR; TCRdb keeps in-frame clones, though not all of them. This sample has approximately 97,000 clones; more than 70% occur once, and the top ten carry 20% to 25%. The TCR sequence derives from a human donor with chronic lymphocytic leukemia. This specimen consisted of PBMCs, obtained after 24 months of ibrutinib treatment. The V and J genes are TRBV5-5 and TRBJ1-6; D remains ambiguous. The CDR3 region has the DNA TGTGCCAGCAGCTTGGGGGATAGGAATTCACCCCTCCACTTT. This sequence encodes CASSLGDRNSPLHF. The whole variable domain, remainder taken from reference TRBV5-5 and TRBJ1-6, is DAGVTQSPTHLIKTRGQQVTLRCSPISGHKSVSWYQQVLGQGPQFIFQYYEKEERGRGNFPDRFSARQFPNYSSELNVNALLLGDSALYLCASSLGDRNSPLHFGNGTRLTVT.